The sequence of this T cell receptor (beta chain) was determined in a study of regulatory T cells in long-lasting Graves disease. Findings and caveats of the study: Small numbers of samples may have cut accuracy. More public clonotypes were shared by persistent patients (2,741) than by new patients (about 970).

Relying on iRepertoire HTBI primers and Arm-PCR of CDR3 regions, the team built TCR beta libraries. MiXCR was run by TCRdb on the multiplex PCR reads, yielding one entry per CDR3 protein. The sample has roughly 430,000 distinct CDR3 sequences; around 20% are singletons. In its sample, this clonotype was seen many times. Its matching antigen is unknown. Time point noted: persistent/refractory GD, antithyroid drugs over 5 years with positive TRAb. The TCR library was prepared using RNA isolated from PBMCs. Per American Thyroid Association guidelines, Graves' disease was diagnosed. This CDR3 is 13 amino acids long. Germline assignment: CDR1 ENHRY and CDR2 SYGVKD. Trimming stripped 7 bases from V and 4 bases from J, with 10 bases between.

The input for sequencing was peripheral blood mononuclear cells (PBMCs), taken when the disease was refractory, from a patient treated with antithyroid drugs. The V and J genes are TRBV10-3 and TRBJ2-2, with D possibly TRBD2 on 6 matching bases. The sequence derives from a female donor with Graves disease. The CDR3 DNA is TGTGCCATCAAGAGGACTACCACCGGGGAGCTGTTTTTT. Protein: CAIKRTTTGELFF.